These 30 T cell receptor beta chains share one sample of origin, sequenced in a study of blood T cell repertoires in COVID-19 (dated by TCRdb to 2018 to 2020). The library was produced with the immunoSEQ multiplex PCR assay. TCRdb took over this immuneACCESS table, retaining in-frame rearrangements with V and J assigned. Such tables are incomplete; in checked studies, under half of the missing clones stem from an unresolved V gene, and the remainder is unexplained. The sample table lists about 310,000 clones, approximately 86% of them with a count of one. The top ten clones comprise over 1% of the sample. Input material: peripheral blood. The receptor source for this set is a man in his sixties or seventies with acute or convalescent COVID-19.

V is TRBV5-1 and J is TRBJ2-1; 12 bases agree with TRBD1. Germline V lookup: CDR1 SGHRS, CDR2 YFSETQ. The CDR3 is 17 amino acids. The J segment lost 12 bases and the V segment lost 3 bases, leaving 16 bases of the junction unmatched. The CDR3 region is CASSWAGPGQGAMGQFF. The DNA for the CDR3 is TGCGCCAGCAGCTGGGCCGGACCGGGACAGGGGGCTATGGGGCAGTTCTTC. Filled out from reference TRBV5-1 and TRBJ2-1, the complete variable domain reads KAGVTQTPRYLIKTRGQQVTLSCSPISGHRSVSWYQQTPGQGLQFLFEYFSETQRNKGNFPGRFSGRQFSNSRSEMNVSTLELGDSALYLCASSWAGPGQGAMGQFFGPGTRLTVL.

The chain employs TRBV18 and TRBJ2-3, with a possible D match to TRBD2 (6 bases). The CDR3 consists of 16 residues. Trimming pared 6 bases from V and 1 base from J, leaving 17 bases between. From germline, CDR1 is KGHSH and CDR2 LQKENI. The CDR3 reads CASSAGGSGGTDTQYF. The DNA of the CDR3 is TGTGCCAGCTCGGCTGGAGGGTCGGGGGGCACAGATACGCAGTATTTT. Full variable domain (missing parts from reference TRBV18 and TRBJ2-3): NAGVMQNPRHLVRRRGQEARLRCSPMKGHSHVYWYRQLPEEGLKFMVYLQKENIIDESGMPKERFSAEFPKEGPSILRIQQVVRGDSAAYFCASSAGGSGGTDTQYFGPGTRLTVL.

The V gene is TRBV9, the J gene TRBJ1-3, with no clear D. The CDR3 runs 15 residues. V was pared by 1 base and J by 2 bases, with 10 bases between. CDR1 SGDLS and CDR2 YYNGEE come from the germline V gene. The chain's CDR3 is CASSVRGSTGNTIYF. The CDR3 nucleotides read TGTGCCAGCAGCGTACGGGGAAGCACTGGAAACACCATATATTTT. Full variable domain (rest looked up from reference TRBV9 and TRBJ1-3): DSGVTQTPKHLITATGQRVTLRCSPRSGDLSVYWYQQSLDQGLQFLIQYYNGEERAKGNILERFSAQQFPDLHSELNLSSLELGDSALYFCASSVRGSTGNTIYFGEGSWLTVV.

V gene TRBV5-1 combines with J gene TRBJ2-1, with 10 positions matching TRBD2. Germline V CDR1 and CDR2: SGHRS, YFSETQ. Trimming removed 2 bases from V and 6 bases from J; junction bases left unmatched: 14. CDR3 size: 18 residues. CDR3 nucleotide sequence: TGCGCCAGCAGCTTCGGCGCAATAGCGGGGGGCTTAAGCAATGAGCAGTTCTTC. Its translation: CASSFGAIAGGLSNEQFF.

This rearrangement joins TRBV5-1 to TRBJ2-3, with 9 positions matching TRBD1. CDR3 size: 15 residues. The V segment lost 0 bases and the J segment 4 bases; nucleotides outside the gene matches: 3. The germline V gene has CDR1 SGHRS and CDR2 YFSETQ. As DNA, the CDR3 is TGCGCCAGCAGCTTGGTGGGACAGGGTCCAGATACGCAGTATTTT. Its translation: CASSLVGQGPDTQYF.

The chain links TRBV15 to TRBJ1-1, with D maybe TRBD1 (5 bases). This CDR3 region has 12 residues. From germline, CDR1 is LNHNV and CDR2 YYDKDF (reference sequence). The V end lost 3 bases, the J end lost 7 bases, and 9 bases lay between the germline ends. In DNA form, the CDR3 reads TGTGCCACCAGCAGGGAGGGACTTGAAGCTTTCTTT. The encoded protein is CATSREGLEAFF. The entire variable domain, with the rest obtained from reference TRBV15 and TRBJ1-1, is as follows: DAMVIQNPRYQVTQFGKPVTLSCSQTLNHNVMYWYQQKSSQAPKLLFHYYDKDFNNEADTPDNFQSRRPNTSFCFLDIRSPGLGDTAMYLCATSREGLEAFFGQGTRLTVV.

J is TRBJ1-1 and V is TRBV19, with 7 positions matching TRBD1. The CDR3 consists of 17 residues. V trimming: 4 bases; J trimming: 4 bases; junction bases outside the gene matches: 15. Per germline, CDR1 LNHDA and CDR2 SQIVND (reference sequence). This CDR3 is CASSSTNHPGQTTEAFF. DNA of the CDR3: TGTGCCAGTAGTAGTACTAACCATCCGGGACAGACCACTGAAGCTTTCTTT.

The V call is TRBV7-2, the J call TRBJ2-5, with a possible D match to TRBD2 (5 bases). The CDR3 totals 14 residues. Trimming took 1 base from V and 5 from J, leaving 11 bases between them. Germline-derived CDR1 and CDR2 are SGHTA and FQGNSA. The CDR3 bases are TGTGCCAGCAGCTTAGAACTAGTAAGGGAGACCCAGTACTTC. Its translation is CASSLELVRETQYF.

The chain joins TRBV12-5 to TRBJ2-7; 8 bases are a match to TRBD2. V shed 9 bases, J shed 0 bases, and the junction held 13 bases outside the gene matches. Germline CDR1 LGHNT, CDR2 FRNRAP. This CDR3 contains 16 residues. This chain's CDR3 is CASAKATSASSYEQYF. The CDR3 DNA sequence: TGTGCTAGCGCTAAGGCGACTAGCGCGAGCTCCTACGAGCAGTACTTC.

This sequence joins TRBV15 and TRBJ2-2; D possibly corresponds to TRBD1 (7 bases). V shed 3 bases and J shed 3 bases, with 20 bases lying between them. The germline gives CDR1 LNHNV, CDR2 YYDKDF (reference sequence). The CDR3 extends over 18 amino acids. The CDR3 spells CATSRTGISGGDTGELFF. The CDR3 DNA reads as TGTGCCACCAGCAGGACAGGGATTAGCGGTGGGGACACCGGGGAGCTGTTTTTT.

V and J are TRBV28 and TRBJ2-1; 9 nucleotides line up with TRBD1. Looked up from germline, CDR1 is MDHEN and CDR2 is SYDVKM. The CDR3 sequence is 15 residues long. The trim removed 10 bases at V and 4 bases at J, leaving 11 bases unmatched. This CDR3 is CATRWGQGNYNEQFF. The CDR3 DNA sequence: TGTGCCACAAGGTGGGGACAGGGTAATTACAATGAGCAGTTCTTC.

The chain is built from TRBV10-3 and TRBJ1-1, with TRBD1 matching over 9 bases. The germline V gene has CDR1 ENHRY and CDR2 SYGVKD. Trimming at V came to 2 bases and at J to 4 bases, leaving 2 bases not matched to a gene. The CDR3 consists of 14 residues. The CDR3 reads CAISEGQGFTEAFF. The CDR3 DNA reads TGTGCCATCAGTGAGGGACAGGGGTTCACTGAAGCTTTCTTT.

V usage is TRBV3-1 (or the pseudogene TRBV3-2) and J usage is TRBJ2-2; 7 positions agree with TRBD1. J gave up 8 bases and V 4 bases, and 16 bases lay outside the gene matches. Germline CDR1 and CDR2: LGHDT and YNNKEL (reference sequence). This CDR3 spans 17 amino acids. In nucleotides, the CDR3 is TGTGCCAGCAGCCCCCCCCTGCGACAGGGTACTGGGGGGGAGCTGTTTTTT. Protein sequence: CASSPPLRQGTGGELFF.

The CDR3 loop is CASSLDRYGYTF. CDR3 sequence (DNA): TGTGCCAGCAGCCTGGACAGGTATGGCTACACCTTC. The chain employs TRBV5-4 and TRBJ1-2; 7 nucleotides agree with TRBD1. V lost 4 bases to trimming and J lost 5 bases; unmatched junction nucleotides: 2. The length of the CDR3 is 12 residues. From germline, CDR1 is SGHNT and CDR2 YYREEE (reference sequence).

The J gene is TRBJ2-3, the V gene TRBV5-4, with 13 bases that match TRBD2. The germline V gene encodes CDR1 SGHNT and CDR2 YYREEE (reference sequence). V lost 4 bases, J lost 6 bases, and 5 bases stayed unmatched. The length of the CDR3 is 15 residues. The CDR3 loop reads CASSPRTSGSDTQYF. The CDR3 bases are TGTGCCAGCAGCCCCCGGACTAGCGGGAGTGATACGCAGTATTTT.

This rearrangement joins TRBV19 to TRBJ2-7; 7 bases line up with TRBD1. V was pared by 0 bases and J by 2 bases, with 4 bases of the junction left unmatched. Germline V gene sequence: CDR1 LNHDA, CDR2 SQIVND (reference sequence). The CDR3 covers 15 residues. In DNA, the CDR3 is TGTGCCAGTAGTATAGACTCTACAGGGGCCTACGAGCAGTACTTC. It translates to CASSIDSTGAYEQYF. Full variable domain (missing parts from reference TRBV19 and TRBJ2-7): DGGITQSPKYLFRKEGQNVTLSCEQNLNHDAMYWYRQDPGQGLRLIYYSQIVNDFQKGDIAEGYSVSREKKESFPLTVTSAQKNPTAFYLCASSIDSTGAYEQYFGPGTRLTVT.

V and J are TRBV5-5 and TRBJ2-3; the D gene is possibly TRBD2 (5 bases). Germline lookup yields CDR1 SGHKS and CDR2 YYEKEE (reference sequence). The V gene lost 0 bases and the J gene lost 0 bases, with 5 bases spanning the gap. The CDR3 consists of 14 residues. CDR3 bases: TGTGCCAGCAGCTTGGCTAGCAGCACAGATACGCAGTATTTT. Its protein is CASSLASSTDTQYF. Looking up the rest from reference TRBV5-5 and TRBJ2-3 gives the full variable domain: DAGVTQSPTHLIKTRGQQVTLRCSPISGHKSVSWYQQVLGQGPQFIFQYYEKEERGRGNFPDRFSARQFPNYSSELNVNALLLGDSALYLCASSLASSTDTQYFGPGTRLTVL.

The chain is built from TRBV19 and TRBJ2-4; 14 nucleotides line up with TRBD2. This CDR3 spans 17 amino acids. Germline CDR1 LNHDA, CDR2 SQIVND (reference sequence). Germline trimming cut 7 bases from V and 6 bases from J; bases unmatched to any gene: 11. CDR3 nucleotide sequence: TGTGCCAGTACCAAGATGGGACTAGCGGGAGCTGGAAACATTCAGTACTTC. Translating gives CASTKMGLAGAGNIQYF.

This clone was recorded a few times. J is TRBJ2-7 and V is TRBV7-9; 8 positions match TRBD1. The CDR3 is 14 residues long. The trim removed 6 bases at V and 4 bases at J, leaving 8 bases unmatched. Germline CDR1 reads SEHNR; CDR2 reads FQNEAQ (reference sequence). In nucleotides, the CDR3 is TGTGCCAGCAGTGTCGGACAGGGAGTATACGAGCAGTACTTC. Translation: CASSVGQGVYEQYF.

This chain connects TRBV7-2 to TRBJ2-7, with D uncertain. Trimming cost V 1 base and J 9 bases, with 28 bases left between them. The CDR3 loop spans 18 amino acids. CDR1 is SGHTA and CDR2 is FQGNSA in the germline V gene. The CDR3 DNA is TGTGCCAGCAGCTTAGAGGAAAATTCAAGGCAGTTGAGGTTCGGGCAGTACTTC. It is translated as CASSLEENSRQLRFGQYF.

This rearrangement joins TRBV6-6 to TRBJ1-2; D perhaps matches TRBD1 (5 bases). Germline V CDR1 and CDR2: MNHNY, SVGAGI (reference sequence). This CDR3 has 13 residues. V was trimmed by 6 bases and J by 2 bases, leaving 10 bases between them. CDR3 sequence: CASSPAGNYGYTF. The CDR3 region has the DNA TGTGCCAGCAGCCCTGCAGGGAACTATGGCTACACCTTC.

The chain links TRBV24-1 to TRBJ2-2; TRBD1 matches 8 bases. After removal of 3 bases from V and 5 bases from J, the junction contained 7 bases not matched to a gene. The CDR3 extends over 16 amino acids. Germline V gene lookup returns CDR1 KGHDR and CDR2 SFDVKD. The CDR3 is CATSDRTGWDTGELFF. CDR3 DNA sequence: TGTGCCACCAGTGATAGGACAGGGTGGGATACCGGGGAGCTGTTTTTT.

V gene TRBV28 combines with J gene TRBJ1-4; perhaps TRBD1 as D (5 bases). V lost 3 bases and J 8 bases, leaving 13 bases between the germline ends. The CDR3 has 14 amino acids. CDR1 and CDR2 from the germline V gene are MDHEN and SYDVKM. Here the CDR3 DNA reads TGTGCCAGCAGTTTCCGGCAGGGTATCGAAAAACTGTTTTTT. This sequence encodes CASSFRQGIEKLFF.

The table lists this clone with a count of one. The chain uses TRBV9 and TRBJ1-3; 9 bases fit TRBD1. Germline CDR1 and CDR2: SGDLS and YYNGEE. The CDR3 covers 14 residues. V was clipped by 4 bases and J by 7 bases; unmatched bases: 6. CDR3 protein: CASSPKTGGNTIYF. The CDR3 DNA is TGTGCCAGCAGCCCAAAGACAGGGGGGAACACCATATATTTT.

This chain links TRBV14 with TRBJ1-1, with D perhaps TRBD1 (6 bases). Trimming left V 4 bases short and J 1 base short, with 10 bases between. The CDR3 runs to 14 residues. Per germline, CDR1 SGHDN and CDR2 FVKESK. CDR3: CASSLQGRNTEAFF. The CDR3, as DNA: TGTGCCAGCAGCCTACAGGGTAGGAACACTGAAGCTTTCTTT.

The chain couples TRBV2 to TRBJ1-3, with D hard to call. V lost 5 bases and J 4 bases, leaving 18 bases between the germline ends. Germline V gene sequence: CDR1 SNHLY, CDR2 FYNNEI. This CDR3 comprises 16 residues. The CDR3 DNA sequence: TGTGCCAGCAGTCGGCAGCGGGGAATGGCCGGAAACACCATATATTTT. It encodes CASSRQRGMAGNTIYF.

This clone was detected only once. The rearrangement uses TRBV6-5 and TRBJ1-1, with 9 bases aligning to TRBD1. Germline V gives CDR1 MNHEY, CDR2 SVGAGI. V shed 6 bases and J 0 bases; nucleotides not matched to a gene: 5. There are 15 residues in the CDR3. CDR3 DNA: TGTGCCAGCAGAGGACAGGGGCTGATGAACACTGAAGCTTTCTTT. Protein sequence: CASRGQGLMNTEAFF.

This clone has a single count. This chain links TRBV9 with TRBJ1-2, with D perhaps TRBD1 (5 bases). The CDR3 sequence is 14 residues long. In germline, CDR1 is SGDLS, CDR2 YYNGEE. V was trimmed by 0 bases and J by 4 bases, leaving 10 bases between them. The CDR3: CASSVDRLPYGYTF. The CDR3 DNA reads TGTGCCAGCAGCGTAGACAGGCTCCCCTATGGCTACACCTTC.

The chain combines TRBV3-1 (or the pseudogene TRBV3-2) with TRBJ1-2; no clear D. CDR3 length: 14 residues. Trimming stripped 1 base from V and 9 bases from J, with 15 bases between. Germline CDR1 LGHDT, CDR2 YNNKEL (reference sequence). CDR3 sequence: CASSQGANGRSYTF. The CDR3, as DNA: TGTGCCAGCAGCCAAGGCGCAAATGGGAGAAGCTACACCTTC.

V gene TRBV28 combines with J gene TRBJ1-1, with no clear D. Looked up from germline, CDR1 is MDHEN and CDR2 is SYDVKM. This CDR3 spans 14 amino acids. The germline V and J ends were trimmed by 2 bases and 4 bases, with 11 bases remaining between them. The CDR3 reads CASSLPGLGTEAFF. DNA of the CDR3: TGTGCCAGCAGTTTACCGGGTTTGGGCACTGAAGCTTTCTTT.